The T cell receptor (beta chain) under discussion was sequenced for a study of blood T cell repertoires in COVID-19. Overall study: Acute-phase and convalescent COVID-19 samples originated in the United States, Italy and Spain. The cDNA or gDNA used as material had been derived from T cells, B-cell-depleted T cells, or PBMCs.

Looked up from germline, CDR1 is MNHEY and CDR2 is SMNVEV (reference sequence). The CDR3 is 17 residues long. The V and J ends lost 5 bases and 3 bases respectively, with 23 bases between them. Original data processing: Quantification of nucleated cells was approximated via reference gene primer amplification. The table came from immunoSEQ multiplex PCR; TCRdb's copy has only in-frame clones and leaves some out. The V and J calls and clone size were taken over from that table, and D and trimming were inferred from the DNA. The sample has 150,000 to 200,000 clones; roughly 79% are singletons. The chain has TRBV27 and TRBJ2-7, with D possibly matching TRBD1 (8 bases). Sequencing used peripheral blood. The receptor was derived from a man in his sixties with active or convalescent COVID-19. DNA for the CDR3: TGTGCCAGCAGTCCCCAATTGACAGGGGAGGGGGACTACGAGCAGTACTTC. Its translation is CASSPQLTGEGDYEQYF.